This record looks at one T cell receptor beta chain sequence and its context. The target antigen is unknown. The sample is drawn from a study of T cell responses to AZD1222 COVID-19 vaccine. Study results and limitations: Most donors were white British, females outnumbered males, and clonal diversity was possibly underestimated. CD4 TCRs linked to vaccination spanned spike, dominating at 160-218 and 743-854.

Trimming stripped 5 bases from V and 0 bases from J, with 7 bases between. CDR1 and CDR2 from the germline V gene are MRHNA and SNTAGT. The CDR3 is 14 amino acids. Profiling relied on immunoSEQ multiplex PCR, and the TCRdb table lists in-frame clones only, not all of them. The table shows roughly 99,000 clones, with approximately 89% occurring only once. Here the sequenced sample was peripheral blood, taken on day 0 of AZD1222 vaccination. This sequence originates from an adult in good health. V gene TRBV6-4 combines with J gene TRBJ1-4; D unclear. The CDR3 loop reads CASSLTATNEKLFF. For the CDR3, the DNA is TGTGCCAGCAGTTTGACCGCAACTAATGAAAAACTGTTTTTT.